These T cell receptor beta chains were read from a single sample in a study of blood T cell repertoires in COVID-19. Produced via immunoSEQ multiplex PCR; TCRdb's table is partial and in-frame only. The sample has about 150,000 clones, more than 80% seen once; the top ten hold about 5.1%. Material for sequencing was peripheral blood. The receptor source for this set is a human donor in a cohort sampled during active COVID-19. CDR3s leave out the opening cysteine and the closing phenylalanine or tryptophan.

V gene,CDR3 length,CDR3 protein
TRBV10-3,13,ATKLKTETNYGYT
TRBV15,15,ATSGSLGASGGYEQY
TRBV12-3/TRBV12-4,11,ASRPGGLETQY
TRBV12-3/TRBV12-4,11,ASKNRGPETQY
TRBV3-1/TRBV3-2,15,ASSQGLLAGVPDTQY
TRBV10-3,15,ATLGGTSGGNVRELF
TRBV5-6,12,ASSLNGVLYGYT
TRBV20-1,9,SAFDLEMQY
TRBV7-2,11,ASSLSFQETQY
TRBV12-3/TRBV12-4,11,ASSLQGNQPQH
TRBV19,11,ASSDRPGTEAF
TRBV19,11,ASARQDRRGLF
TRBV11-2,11,ASRILPGGELF
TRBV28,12,ATLRPGSNTEAF
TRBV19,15,ASSIGAGGFMNTEAF
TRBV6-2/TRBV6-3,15,ASSYRGLAGSYNEQF
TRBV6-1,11,ASSEAGNSPLH
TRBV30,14,AWSNLGGQLNSPLH
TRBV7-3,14,ASSLRGTTHSNEQF
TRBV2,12,AGRLAVSTDTQY
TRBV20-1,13,SASLNPGQSNEQF
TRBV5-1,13,ASSLDRGATWEQF
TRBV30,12,AWRSNLFNEKLF
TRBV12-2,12,ASRGTGAQETQY
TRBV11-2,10,ASSLAHSEAF
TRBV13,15,ASSLTTIAGGNNEQF
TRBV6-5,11,ASSLNQDRRPV
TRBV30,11,AWSVLFGSGYT
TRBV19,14,ASRRHPQGSNTEAF
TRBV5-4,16,ASSPGGAAGGVEDTQY
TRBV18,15,ASSPPVAGGEGYGYT
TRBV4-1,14,ASSLLAGDGTGELF
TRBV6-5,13,ASSTGGSGTGELF
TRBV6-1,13,ASSEAGQGTDGYT
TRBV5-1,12,ASNTGRLNTEAF